This T cell receptor beta chain appears in the sequencing data of a study of glioma-infiltrating T cells. CDR3 length: 13 amino acids. Germline V lookup: CDR1 MNHEY, CDR2 SMNVEV (reference sequence). The iRepertoire nested amplicon-rescue multiplex PCR amplified TCR alpha and beta CDR3s from RNA. Via MiXCR, TCRdb re-called the multiplex PCR reads, giving one row per CDR3 protein. The table records around 170,000 distinct CDR3 sequences, more than 35% of them present only once. This clonotype was seen a single time. Lacking the conserved final phenylalanine or tryptophan, this CDR3 likely reflects a read error.

Material: glioma tissue, nonneoplastic brain tissue, or PBMCs (not recorded which). The chain carries TRBV27 and TRBJ1-5; D remains ambiguous. The source is a human donor with low-grade glioma or glioblastoma, undergoing nonglioma brain surgery, or in good health (not recorded which). The CDR3 protein is CASSLSSNKPQHS. The CDR3 nucleotides read TGTGCCAGCAGTTTATCAAGCAATAAGCCCCAGCATTCT.